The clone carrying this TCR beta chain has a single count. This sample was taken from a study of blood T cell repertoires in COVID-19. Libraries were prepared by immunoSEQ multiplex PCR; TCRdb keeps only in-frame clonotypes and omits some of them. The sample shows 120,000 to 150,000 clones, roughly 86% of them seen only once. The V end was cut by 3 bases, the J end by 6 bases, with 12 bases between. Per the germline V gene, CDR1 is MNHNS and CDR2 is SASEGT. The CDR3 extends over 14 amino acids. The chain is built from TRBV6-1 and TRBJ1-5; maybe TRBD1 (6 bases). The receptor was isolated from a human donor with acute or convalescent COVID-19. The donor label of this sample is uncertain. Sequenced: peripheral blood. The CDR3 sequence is CASSEAGEFQPQHF. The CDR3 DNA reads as TGTGCCAGCAGTGAGGCAGGGGAATTTCAGCCCCAGCATTTT.